The 14 T cell receptor beta chains below come from one sample, sequenced in a study of tumor and adjacent non-tumor tissue in lung cancer. A modified ARM-PCR protocol with three rounds of nested PCR amplified TCRbeta. Using its own MiXCR run on the multiplex PCR reads, TCRdb lists one record per CDR3 protein. The table records 75,000 to 80,000 distinct CDR3 sequences, 75% to 90% of them present only once. RNA was extracted from bulk tissue without any cell sorting. The sequencing sample was made of lung tumor tissue. These receptors were taken from a woman aged 50 to 65 with non-small cell lung cancer.

About this clonotype itself: It may be a read error: a sequence one base away is much more abundant. The V gene is TRBV30, the J gene TRBJ1-4; the D is unclear. Germline CDR1 and CDR2: GTSNPN and SVGIG (reference sequence). This CDR3 spans 12 amino acids. In DNA, the CDR3 is TGTGCCTGGTCCCAGGAGGGTGAAGAACTGTTTTTT. Residues: CAWSQEGEELFF.

A word on this clonotype: The junction differs from germline at one of its ends, possibly a read error. The CDR3 region has the DNA TGTGCCAGCAGCCTTGGCGTGGATTTCTCCTATGAGCAGTACTTC. This encodes CASSLGVDFSYEQYF. The chain carries TRBV11-2 and TRBJ2-7; D not resolved. The CDR3 has 15 residues. Per the germline V gene, CDR1 is SGHAT and CDR2 is FQNNGV.

This clonotype appeared once. This chain joins TRBV11-1 and TRBJ2-7; 7 bases are a match to TRBD1. Germline V gene data show CDR1 as SGHAT and CDR2 as FQDESV (reference sequence). The CDR3 contains 14 residues. CDR3 protein: CISSRWDSSYEQYF. The DNA for the CDR3 is TGTATCAGCAGCCGCTGGGACAGCTCCTACGAGCAGTACTTC.

The chain uses TRBV11-2 and TRBJ1-2, with D perhaps TRBD1 (6 bases). Germline CDR1 and CDR2: SGHAT and FQNNGV. The V end lost 9 bases, the J end lost 2 bases, and 19 bases lay between the germline ends. This CDR3 has 15 residues. This CDR3 reads CASSLKGGSNYGYTF. CDR3 bases: TGTGCCAGTAGCCTAAAGGGGGGGTCCAACTATGGCTACACCTTC.

Concerning this clonotype itself: Just one base apart from a much larger clone, this may be a read error. V and J are TRBV5-1 and TRBJ1-4, with unresolved D. Germline V CDR1 and CDR2: SGHRS, YFSETQ. Between the trimmed V and J ends, which lost 6 bases and 0 bases, there was a span of 12 bases. This CDR3 has 15 residues. CDR3 bases: TGCGCCAGCAACCTGGCTCGAGCAACTAATGAAAAACTGTTTTTT. Protein sequence: CASNLARATNEKLFF.

Turning to this clonotype: The junction differs from germline at one of its ends, possibly a read error. J is TRBJ2-1 and V is TRBV10-3; 12 bases line up with TRBD2. The CDR3 has 16 residues. Germline CDR1 and CDR2: ENHRY and SYGVKD. CDR3 bases: TGTGCCACTGCAAGACTAGCGGGAGAAAGTGGAGATGAGCAATTCTTC. It specifies CATARLAGESGDEQFF.

Details on this clonotype: The germline gene is not matched at one end of the junction; a read error may be the cause. The V gene is TRBV20-1, the J gene TRBJ2-7; D may be TRBD2 (5 bases). Germline values: CDR1 DFQATT, CDR2 SNEGSKA (reference sequence). This CDR3 has 14 residues. CDR3 sequence reads: CSTRDLQTLYEQYF. CDR3 DNA: TGCAGTACTAGAGATCTACAAACCTTATACGAGCAGTACTTC.

A word on this clonotype: Lacking the conserved final phenylalanine or tryptophan, this CDR3 likely reflects a read error. The V call is TRBV29-1, the J call TRBJ2-1; D is unresolved. This CDR3 spans 11 amino acids. Trimming shortened V by 3 bases and J by 7 bases, and 7 bases separated the two germline ends. Germline-derived CDR1 and CDR2 are SQVTM and ANQGSEA. CDR3 bases: TGCAGCGTTGACGCCCTAAATGAGCAGTTCCCC. This codes for CSVDALNEQFP.

Turning to this clonotype: Since no conserved phenylalanine or tryptophan closes the CDR3, a read error is the likely cause. The chain has TRBV10-3 and TRBJ2-5; the D call may be TRBD1 or TRBD2 (6 bases each). CDR3 length: 16 residues. Germline V gene lookup returns CDR1 ENHRY and CDR2 SYGVKD. Trimming pared 4 bases from V and 5 bases from J, leaving 20 bases between. This CDR3 reads CAISARGAGRGETQYL. The CDR3 DNA reads as TGTGCCATCAGTGCTAGGGGGGCCGGCAGGGGTGAGACCCAGTACCTC.

Regarding this clonotype: One end of the junction does not line up with germline, which may come from a read error. V is TRBV20-1 and J is TRBJ2-1; no firm D call. CDR3 length equals 12 residues. CDR1 and CDR2 (germline): DFQATT, SNEGSKA (reference sequence). CDR3 region: CNATLIYKDQLF. The CDR3 DNA is TGCAATGCCACGCTTATCTACAAAGATCAGTTGTTC.

A note on this clonotype: At one end the junction does not follow the germline gene, possibly because of a read error. J is TRBJ2-7 and V is TRBV11-2; 9 nucleotides line up with TRBD2. The CDR3 has 16 residues. Germline CDR1 SGHAT, CDR2 FQNNGV. DNA for the CDR3: TGTGCCAGTAGGCTAAGAGGACTAGCGATCTCGGACGAACAGTACTTC. Residues: CASRLRGLAISDEQYF.

About this clonotype: Since no conserved phenylalanine or tryptophan closes the CDR3, a read error is the likely cause. This chain links TRBV20-1 with TRBJ2-6; possible D gene TRBD1, 6 bases. Germline V lookup: CDR1 DFQATT, CDR2 SNEGSKA (reference sequence). This CDR3 is built from 15 residues. CDR3 region: CSASLRGSWANVLTS. DNA of the CDR3: TGCAGTGCTAGCCTCAGGGGCTCTTGGGCCAACGTCCTGACTTCC.

In regard to this clonotype: The conserved final phenylalanine or tryptophan is absent from the CDR3, which likely points to a read error. The DNA is omitted, as the CDR3 cannot be located on it reliably, and the CDR3 follows TCRdb's listing. The rearrangement links TRBV11-1 to TRBJ2-7; the table gives TRBD1 as D, unverified against the DNA. CDR1 is SGHAT, CDR2 FQDESV, per germline (reference sequence). Ends included, the CDR3 has 15 residues. The CDR3 loop is CASSLRDMDEYEQYL.

As concerns this clonotype: Since no conserved phenylalanine or tryptophan closes the CDR3, a read error is the likely cause. In DNA form, the CDR3 reads TGCAGTGCTAGAAATGGGCTTGGAGGGCTCAATGAGCAGTTCTTG. Its translation is CSARNGLGGLNEQFL. This chain joins TRBV20-1 and TRBJ2-1; TRBD2 is a possible D gene (6 bases). V lost 2 bases and J 6 bases, leaving 17 bases between the germline ends. Germline CDR1 and CDR2: DFQATT and SNEGSKA (reference sequence). The CDR3 sequence is 15 residues long.